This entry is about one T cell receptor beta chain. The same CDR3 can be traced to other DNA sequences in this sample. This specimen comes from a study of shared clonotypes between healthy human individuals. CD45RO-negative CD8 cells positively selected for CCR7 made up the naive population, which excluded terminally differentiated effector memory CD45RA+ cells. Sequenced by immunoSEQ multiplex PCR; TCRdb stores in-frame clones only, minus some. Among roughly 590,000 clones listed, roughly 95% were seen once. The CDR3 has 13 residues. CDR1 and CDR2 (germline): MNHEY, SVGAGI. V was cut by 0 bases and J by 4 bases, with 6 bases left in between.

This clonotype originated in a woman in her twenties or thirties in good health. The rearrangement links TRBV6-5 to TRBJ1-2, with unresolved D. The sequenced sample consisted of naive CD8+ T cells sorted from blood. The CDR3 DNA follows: TGTGCCAGCAGTTACTCGTCTCTCTATGGCTACACCTTC. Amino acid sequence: CASSYSSLYGYTF.